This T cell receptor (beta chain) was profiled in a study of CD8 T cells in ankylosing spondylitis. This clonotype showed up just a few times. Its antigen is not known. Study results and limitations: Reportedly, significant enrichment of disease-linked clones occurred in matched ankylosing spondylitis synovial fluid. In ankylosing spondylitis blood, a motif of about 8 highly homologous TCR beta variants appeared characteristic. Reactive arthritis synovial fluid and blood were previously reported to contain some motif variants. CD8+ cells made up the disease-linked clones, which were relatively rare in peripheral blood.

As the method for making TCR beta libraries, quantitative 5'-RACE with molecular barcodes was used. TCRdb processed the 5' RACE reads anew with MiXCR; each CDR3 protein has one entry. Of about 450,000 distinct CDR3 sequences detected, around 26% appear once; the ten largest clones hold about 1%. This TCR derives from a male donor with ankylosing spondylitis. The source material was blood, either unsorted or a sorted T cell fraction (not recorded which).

In DNA, the CDR3 is TGTGCCAGCAGTTTAATCGGTCGAGGGGATTCACCCCTCCACTTT. Translating it yields CASSLIGRGDSPLHF. The chain carries TRBV12-3 or TRBV12-4 and TRBJ1-6, with D possibly matching TRBD1 (5 bases). CDR3 length: 15 amino acids. Trimming removed 2 bases from V and 8 bases from J, with 13 bases in between.